This T cell receptor beta chain is drawn from a study of graft-versus-host responses after intestinal transplantation. Turning to the study itself: Recipients uniformly received anti-thymocyte globulin induction, followed by tacrolimus and steroids for roughly 3 years.

Overall study results and limits: Recipient marrow contained GvH clones, some of which appeared first in ileum or blood. An association linked early post-transplant HvG declines with peak circulating GvH clone levels.

Irradiated, violet-dye-labeled stimulator cells, approximately 200,000 in number, were plated with approximately 200,000 CFSE-labeled responder cells. CD3+CD4+ and CD3+CD8+ responders that were proliferating and CFSE-low were sorted post-reaction. Unmatched junction bases numbered 3, after V lost 0 bases and J lost 2 bases. The CDR3 loop spans 15 amino acids. Germline V gives CDR1 SGHAT, CDR2 FQNNGV. The method was immunoSEQ multiplex PCR; TCRdb's version includes in-frame clones alone and lacks a portion of them. The sample carries 20,000 to 25,000 clones, approximately 33% recorded once. This clonotype originated in a human patient who received an intestinal transplant. The chain couples TRBV11-2 to TRBJ2-7; 8 bases match TRBD2. This specimen was alloreactive CD8+ T cells from a mixed lymphocyte reaction culture, taken before intestinal transplant. Indicated subset: CFSE-low proliferating T cells sorted from approximately 6-day pre-transplant mixed lymphocyte reaction (GvH or HvG direction). CDR3 amino acids: CASSLEAGLAYEQYF. The CDR3 DNA reads as TGTGCCAGCAGCTTAGAAGCGGGACTAGCCTACGAGCAGTACTTC.